What follows describes a single T cell receptor beta chain. This record comes from a study of blood T cell repertoires in COVID-19. Study overall: Specimens from acute and convalescent COVID-19 originated in the United States, Italy and Spain. T cells, B-cell-depleted T cells, or PBMCs provided the cDNA or gDNA that served as material.

V dropped 1 base and J dropped 4; count of bases not matched to a gene: 3. From germline, CDR1 is GTSNPN and CDR2 SVGIG (reference sequence). The CDR3 loop spans 14 amino acids. Authors' analysis steps: Amplified reference gene primers provided the basis for estimating nucleated cell counts. The repertoire was sequenced with immunoSEQ multiplex PCR; TCRdb's copy has only in-frame clones and lacks some. D and trimming were read from the DNA, whereas the V and J calls and clone size are those reported in that table. Seen here are fewer than 95,000 clones, about 86% observed once, and the top ten hold more than 4.5%.

The receptor was derived from a woman older than 75 with acute or convalescent COVID-19. The genes are TRBV30 and TRBJ1-1; 10 bases fit TRBD1. The sequenced sample consisted of peripheral blood. The CDR3: CAWSATGGGTEAFF. For the CDR3, the DNA is TGTGCCTGGAGTGCGACAGGGGGCGGCACTGAAGCTTTCTTT. Combining the CDR3 with reference TRBV30 and TRBJ1-1 gives the whole variable domain SQTIHQWPATLVQPVGSPLSLECTVEGTSNPNLYWYRQAAGRGLQLLFYSVGIGQISSEVPQNLSASRPQDRQFILSSKKLLLSDSGFYLCAWSATGGGTEAFFGQGTRLTVV.